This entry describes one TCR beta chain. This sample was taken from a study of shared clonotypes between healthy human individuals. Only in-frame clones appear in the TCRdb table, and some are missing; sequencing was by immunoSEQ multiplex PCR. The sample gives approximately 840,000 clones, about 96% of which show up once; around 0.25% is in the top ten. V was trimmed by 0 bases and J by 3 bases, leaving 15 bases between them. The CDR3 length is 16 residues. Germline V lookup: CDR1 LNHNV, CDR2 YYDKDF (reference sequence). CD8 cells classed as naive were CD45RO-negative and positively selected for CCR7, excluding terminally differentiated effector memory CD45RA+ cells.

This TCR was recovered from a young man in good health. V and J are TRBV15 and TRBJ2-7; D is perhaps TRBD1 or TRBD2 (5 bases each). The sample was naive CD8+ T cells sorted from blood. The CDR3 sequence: CATSRDGASFIYEQYF. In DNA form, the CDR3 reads TGTGCCACCAGCAGAGATGGGGCTAGCTTTATCTACGAGCAGTACTTC.